This T cell receptor (beta chain) was captured in a study of somatic mutations in cytotoxic T cells in rheumatoid arthritis. This clone was counted only a few times. What it recognizes is unknown. Germline lookup yields CDR1 MGHRA and CDR2 YSYEKL. The length of the CDR3 is 13 residues. Trimming removed 4 bases from V and 1 base from J, with 8 bases in between. Method: immunoSEQ multiplex PCR; TCRdb's copy keeps in-frame clones and lacks some. The table records 9,000 to 13,000 clones, 65% to 80% of them present only once. Whole-study findings and limits: Unlike healthy controls, rheumatoid arthritis patients had CD8+ clonality that increased with age.

The clonotype was recovered from an adult with rheumatoid arthritis. The V and J genes are TRBV4-1 and TRBJ2-7, with D possibly TRBD2 on 5 matching bases. What was sequenced was CD8+ T cells sorted from blood. CDR3 DNA: TGCGCCAGCAGCCCGGGGAAATCCTACGAGCAGTACTTC. Translated: CASSPGKSYEQYF.